This is a list of T cell receptor beta chains from one sample in a study of early T cells in non-severe SARS-CoV-2 infection. Each CDR3 protein gets one entry after TCRdb re-called the 5' RACE reads with MiXCR. The sample has approximately 70,000 distinct CDR3 sequences, 5% seen once. Sequenced material: whole blood, taken at baseline. These receptors were obtained from an adult who was a healthcare worker with PCR-confirmed SARS-CoV-2 infection or an uninfected control (not recorded which). The CDR3 runs from the conserved cysteine through the conserved F or W. Fields, in order: CDR3 length, V gene, D gene, clone size, J gene, CDR3 protein, CDR3 DNA. The D gene is left open where the match is weak. Size values are once, few and many counts, or a class for expanded clones, and some rows have none.

15	TRBV6-1	TRBD1	NA	TRBJ2-7	CASSEEGTGSYEQYF	TGTGCCAGCAGTGAAGAGGGGACAGGGTCCTACGAGCAGTACTTC
16	TRBV12-3/TRBV12-4	TRBD1	few	TRBJ2-7	CASRPGQGVKGNEQYF	TGTGCCAGCAGGCCGGGACAGGGGGTTAAGGGGAACGAGCAGTACTTC
15	TRBV5-6	TRBD1	NA	TRBJ2-7	CASSATGTGVYEQYF	TGTGCCAGCAGCGCGACGGGGACAGGGGTCTACGAGCAGTACTTC
16	TRBV25-1	NA	NA	TRBJ1-1	CASRGTGSTMNTEAFF	TGTGCCAGCAGGGGCACAGGGAGTACCATGAACACTGAAGCTTTCTTT
14	TRBV27	NA	many	TRBJ1-5	CASSITGPQRPQHF	TGTGCCAGCAGTATCACAGGGCCTCAACGGCCCCAGCATTTT
19	TRBV15	TRBD2	many	TRBJ2-7	CATSTASPLSGIGPYEQYF	TGTGCCACCAGCACGGCAAGTCCCCTTAGCGGGATAGGCCCCTACGAGCAGTACTTC
13	TRBV9	NA	many	TRBJ2-1	CASSVWEDNEQFF	TGTGCCAGCAGCGTCTGGGAGGACAATGAGCAGTTCTTC
14	TRBV6-6	TRBD2	NA	TRBJ2-1	CASNLAGERGEQFF	TGTGCCAGCAACCTAGCGGGAGAGCGTGGTGAGCAGTTCTTC
12	TRBV7-9	NA	few	TRBJ2-7	CAGDGEGYEQYF	TGTGCCGGGGACGGCGAAGGTTACGAGCAGTACTTC
15	TRBV5-1	NA	few	TRBJ2-3	CASGQSSVSTDTQYF	TGCGCCAGCGGCCAGTCTAGCGTTAGCACAGATACGCAGTATTTT
15	TRBV6-5	TRBD1	many	TRBJ2-1	CASSYVRGSYNEQFF	TGTGCCAGCAGTTACGTCAGGGGGTCCTACAATGAGCAGTTCTTC
14	TRBV5-6	NA	NA	TRBJ2-1	CASRTRRGTNEQFF	TGTGCCAGCAGGACCCGTAGGGGCACGAATGAGCAGTTCTTC
17	TRBV5-1	TRBD1	many	TRBJ2-1	CASSLLLPGGFLNEQFF	TGCGCCAGCAGCTTGCTCCTTCCAGGGGGTTTTTTGAATGAGCAGTTCTTC
15	TRBV19	TRBD2	NA	TRBJ2-7	CASSPRTSGPYEQYF	TGTGCCAGTAGTCCCCGGACTAGCGGCCCCTACGAGCAGTACTTC
15	TRBV7-9	NA	many	TRBJ2-1	CASSSRLTRDHEQFF	TGTGCCAGCAGCTCCCGATTAACTAGAGATCATGAGCAGTTCTTC
11	TRBV20-1	NA	many	TRBJ2-1	CSARGRYEQFF	TGCAGTGCTAGGGGTCGTTATGAGCAGTTCTTC
14	TRBV3-1	NA	few	TRBJ2-3	CASSQDPAGDTQYF	TGTGCCAGCAGCCAAGATCCGGCTGGGGATACGCAGTATTTT
17	TRBV4-1	NA	NA	TRBJ2-7	CASSHPPWRQGSYEQYF	TGCGCCAGCAGCCACCCCCCGTGGCGGCAGGGATCCTACGAGCAGTACTTC
17	TRBV7-6	TRBD2	many	TRBJ2-3	CASSLAEAGGPPDTQYF	TGTGCCAGCAGCTTAGCAGAGGCGGGAGGGCCGCCAGATACGCAGTATTTT
13	TRBV7-2	NA	few	TRBJ1-1	CASSLIRYNEAFF	TGTGCCAGCAGCTTAATCCGGTATAATGAAGCTTTCTTT
16	TRBV19	NA	few	TRBJ2-1	CASSQPGRDIYNEQFF	TGTGCCAGTAGTCAACCCGGCCGGGACATTTACAATGAGCAGTTCTTC
13	TRBV6-5	NA	many	TRBJ2-7	CASSRGLSYEQYF	TGTGCCAGCAGTCGGGGGTTGTCCTACGAGCAGTACTTC
16	TRBV5-4	TRBD1	many	TRBJ2-7	CASSLGADRTPYEQYF	TGTGCCAGCAGCTTGGGGGCGGACAGGACACCCTACGAGCAGTACTTC
15	TRBV12-3/TRBV12-4	TRBD1	NA	TRBJ1-1	CASSFGGQLNTEAFF	TGTGCCAGCAGTTTCGGGGGACAGCTGAACACTGAAGCTTTCTTT
11	TRBV7-9	NA	NA	TRBJ1-3	CASLSGGTIYF	TGTGCCAGCCTCTCTGGTGGGACCATATATTTT
13	TRBV10-3	NA	many	TRBJ2-7	CAIGETGPYEQYF	TGTGCCATTGGCGAGACAGGACCCTACGAGCAGTACTTC
14	TRBV28	NA	few	TRBJ2-5	CVTRGPGDQETQYF	TGTGTCACCAGGGGCCCCGGGGATCAAGAGACCCAGTACTTC
14	TRBV11-2	NA	many	TRBJ1-5	CASSLGQGTQPQHF	TGTGCCAGCAGCTTGGGGCAGGGGACTCAGCCCCAGCATTTT
15	TRBV5-4	TRBD1	many	TRBJ1-6	CASSVDRVANSPLHF	TGTGCCAGCAGCGTTGACAGGGTAGCAAATTCACCCCTCCACTTT
16	TRBV11-1	NA	few	TRBJ2-6	CASSLEYYSGANVLTF	TGTGCCAGCAGCTTAGAGTACTACTCTGGGGCCAACGTCCTGACTTTC
14	TRBV11-3	NA	NA	TRBJ2-5	CASSLGGTQETQYF	TGTGCCAGCAGCTTAGGTGGGACCCAAGAGACCCAGTACTTC
17	TRBV7-9	TRBD2	NA	TRBJ2-7	CASSLFPPGGGSEEQYF	TGTGCCAGCAGCTTGTTCCCCCCCGGGGGAGGGTCGGAGGAGCAGTACTTC
14	TRBV5-1	NA	NA	TRBJ2-1	CASARVFGYNEQFF	TGCGCCTCAGCAAGGGTCTTTGGATACAATGAGCAGTTCTTC
13	TRBV20-1	NA	few	TRBJ1-1	CSVEGVQGTEAFF	TGCAGTGTGGAGGGAGTCCAGGGCACTGAAGCTTTCTTT
15	TRBV27	TRBD1	many	TRBJ2-4	CASSLTGQGSNIQYF	TGTGCCAGCAGTTTAACCGGACAGGGTTCAAACATTCAGTACTTC
15	TRBV29-1	NA	many	TRBJ2-7	CSVESFRDNSYEQYF	TGCAGCGTCGAGTCGTTCCGGGACAACTCCTACGAGCAGTACTTC
12	TRBV20-1	TRBD2	many	TRBJ2-1	CSGAGSYNEQFF	TGCAGTGGAGCGGGATCCTACAATGAGCAGTTCTTC
12	TRBV20-1	NA	many	TRBJ2-7	CSASLLVSEQYF	TGCAGTGCTAGCCTTTTGGTAAGCGAGCAGTACTTC
16	TRBV7-2	TRBD2	many	TRBJ2-3	CASSLVAGVPTDTQYF	TGTGCCAGCAGCTTAGTAGCGGGAGTCCCCACAGATACGCAGTATTTT
11	TRBV7-9	NA	many	TRBJ1-3	CASRVGNTIYF	TGTGCCAGCAGGGTCGGAAACACCATATATTTT
17	TRBV5-1	NA	few	TRBJ2-3	CASSLGTGTTSTDTQYF	TGCGCCAGCAGCTTGGGAACCGGGACAACAAGCACAGATACGCAGTATTTT
15	TRBV28	TRBD1	many	TRBJ2-7	CASSMLTGANYEQYF	TGTGCCAGCAGTATGTTGACAGGGGCCAATTACGAGCAGTACTTC
15	TRBV7-2	TRBD1	few	TRBJ2-5	CASSPTGGGGETQYF	TGTGCCAGCAGCCCGACAGGGGGCGGAGGGGAGACCCAGTACTTC
12	TRBV7-9	NA	many	TRBJ2-5	CASSLSETTHDF	TGTGCCAGCAGCCTTTCCGAGACTACCCATGATTTC
15	TRBV5-4	NA	many	TRBJ1-6	CASSLAGRDNSPLHF	TGTGCCAGCAGCTTGGCCGGCAGAGATAATTCACCCCTCCACTTT
13	TRBV29-1	TRBD1	many	TRBJ2-7	CSVRLTGEYEQYF	TGCAGCGTCCGACTAACAGGGGAATACGAGCAGTACTTC
15	TRBV4-1	NA	many	TRBJ2-2	CASSQERTTQGELFF	TGCGCCAGCAGCCAAGAAAGGACTACCCAGGGGGAGCTGTTTTTT
11	TRBV25-1	NA	few	TRBJ2-3	CATAPGDTQYF	TGTGCCACCGCCCCAGGAGATACGCAGTATTTT
15	TRBV7-9	TRBD2	many	TRBJ2-1	CASSLGPSGKYEQFF	TGTGCCAGCAGCTTAGGGCCTAGCGGGAAATATGAGCAGTTCTTC
15	TRBV2	NA	few	TRBJ1-5	CASSRTEPRIQPQHF	TGTGCCAGCAGTAGGACAGAGCCCCGGATTCAGCCCCAGCATTTT